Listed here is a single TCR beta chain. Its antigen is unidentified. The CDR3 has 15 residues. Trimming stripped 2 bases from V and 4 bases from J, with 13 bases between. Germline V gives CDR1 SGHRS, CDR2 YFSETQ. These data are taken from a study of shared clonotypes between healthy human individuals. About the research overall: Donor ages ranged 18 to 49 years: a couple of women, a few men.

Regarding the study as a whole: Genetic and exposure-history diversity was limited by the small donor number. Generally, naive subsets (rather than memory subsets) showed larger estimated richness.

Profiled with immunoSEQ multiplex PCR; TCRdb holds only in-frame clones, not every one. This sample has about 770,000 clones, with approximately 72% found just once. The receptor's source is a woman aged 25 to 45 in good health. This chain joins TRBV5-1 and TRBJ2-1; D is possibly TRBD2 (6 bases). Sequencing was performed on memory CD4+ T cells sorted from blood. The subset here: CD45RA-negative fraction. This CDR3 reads CASSFASAGYNEQFF. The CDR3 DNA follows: TGCGCCAGCAGCTTTGCTAGCGCCGGGTACAATGAGCAGTTCTTC. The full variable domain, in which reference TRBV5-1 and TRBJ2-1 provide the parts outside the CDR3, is KAGVTQTPRYLIKTRGQQVTLSCSPISGHRSVSWYQQTPGQGLQFLFEYFSETQRNKGNFPGRFSGRQFSNSRSEMNVSTLELGDSALYLCASSFASAGYNEQFFGPGTRLTVL.